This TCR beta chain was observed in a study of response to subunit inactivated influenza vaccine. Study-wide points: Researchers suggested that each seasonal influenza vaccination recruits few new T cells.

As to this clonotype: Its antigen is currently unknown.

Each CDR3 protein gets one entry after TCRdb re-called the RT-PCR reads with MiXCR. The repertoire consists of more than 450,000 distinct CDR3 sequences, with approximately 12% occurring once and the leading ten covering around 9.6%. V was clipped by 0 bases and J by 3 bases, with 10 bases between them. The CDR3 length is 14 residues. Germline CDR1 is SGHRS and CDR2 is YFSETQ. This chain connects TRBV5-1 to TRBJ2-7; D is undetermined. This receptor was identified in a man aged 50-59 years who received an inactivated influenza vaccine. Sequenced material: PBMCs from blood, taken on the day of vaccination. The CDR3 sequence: CASSLGFGDYEQYF. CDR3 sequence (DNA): TGCGCCAGCAGCTTGGGTTTTGGGGACTACGAGCAGTACTTC.